Shown below are 24 T cell receptor beta chains from a single sample sequenced in a study of T cell repertoires in aging, cancer and after chemotherapy. Amplification of TCR beta used genomic DNA extracted from peripheral blood. Rearranged V-D-J TRB sequences were amplified with a mixed TRB-A/B primer pool. Each CDR3 protein gets one entry after TCRdb re-called the multiplex PCR reads with MiXCR. The sample gives about 10,000 distinct CDR3 sequences, around 35% of which show up once; 8.2% is in the top ten. The specimen was blood. These TCRs come from a human donor in good health.

V is TRBV18 and J is TRBJ2-7, with 12 bases that match TRBD2. In germline, CDR1 is KGHSH, CDR2 LQKENI. The CDR3 is 15 residues long. The ends lost 4 bases at V and 0 bases at J; junction bases unmatched: 1. This CDR3 is CASSQGLAGSYEQYF. The CDR3 DNA sequence: TGTGCCAGCTCACAGGGACTAGCGGGCTCCTACGAGCAGTACTTC. Complete variable domain (other parts from reference TRBV18 and TRBJ2-7): NAGVMQNPRHLVRRRGQEARLRCSPMKGHSHVYWYRQLPEEGLKFMVYLQKENIIDESGMPKERFSAEFPKEGPSILRIQQVVRGDSAAYFCASSQGLAGSYEQYFGPGTRLTVT.

This clonotype was counted between two and nine times. This chain connects TRBV12-3 or TRBV12-4 to TRBJ2-3; perhaps TRBD1 as D (6 bases). The ends were cut back, 7 bases at V and 6 bases at J, with 23 bases in the middle. The CDR3 has 16 residues. Written as DNA, the CDR3 is TGTGCCAGCACCCCCGGTCGGGCAGGGGCGGACGATACGCAGTATTTT. Translation: CASTPGRAGADDTQYF.

This clonotype is medium-sized (0.01 to 0.1%) within its sample. The gene calls are TRBV19 and TRBJ2-7; D gene unclear. This CDR3 spans 12 amino acids. Germline V gene lookup returns CDR1 LNHDA and CDR2 SQIVND (reference sequence). V gave up 5 bases and J gave up 5 bases, with 10 bases separating them. The CDR3 DNA reads as TGTGCCAGTAGTCTGCATATGGACGAGCAGTACTTC. It specifies CASSLHMDEQYF. Based on the CDR3 plus reference TRBV19 and TRBJ2-7, the full variable domain is DGGITQSPKYLFRKEGQNVTLSCEQNLNHDAMYWYRQDPGQGLRLIYYSQIVNDFQKGDIAEGYSVSREKKESFPLTVTSAQKNPTAFYLCASSLHMDEQYFGPGTRLTVT.

The chain uses TRBV18 and TRBJ2-7, with 8 bases lining up with TRBD1. V lost 6 bases and J lost 6; bases outside the gene matches: 10. Germline-derived CDR1 and CDR2 are KGHSH and LQKENI. This CDR3 contains 14 residues. The DNA of the CDR3 is TGTGCCAGCTCGCCAACCGGGACAGGTACCGAGCAGTACTTC. Protein: CASSPTGTGTEQYF.

V and J are TRBV5-3 and TRBJ2-3; TRBD2 matches at 7 bases. TRBV5-3 counts as an open reading frame of uncertain function. There are 14 residues in the CDR3. V was pared by 9 bases and J by 5 bases, with 12 bases of the junction left unmatched. The CDR3 spells CANPLGRLIDTQYF. CDR3 DNA sequence: TGTGCCAACCCCCTCGGGAGGTTAATAGATACGCAGTATTTT.

This clonotype occurred a few times. V and J are TRBV27 and TRBJ2-3; weak D call: TRBD2 (6 bases). CDR3 length: 16 residues. V lost 4 bases to trimming and J lost 0 bases, with 14 bases between them. Per germline, CDR1 MNHEY and CDR2 SMNVEV (reference sequence). CDR3 sequence reads: CASSSLAAPSTDTQYF. The CDR3 DNA reads TGTGCCAGCAGTTCACTAGCAGCACCTAGCACAGATACGCAGTATTTT.

The chain combines TRBV11-2 with TRBJ2-7, with 10 positions matching TRBD1. V was clipped by 6 bases and J by 3 bases; unmatched bases: 8. Germline CDR1 and CDR2: SGHAT and FQNNGV. This CDR3 has 15 residues. In nucleotides, the CDR3 is TGTGCCAGCAGGCCTCCGGGACAGGGGCGCTACGAGCAGTACTTC. It translates to CASRPPGQGRYEQYF.

This chain connects TRBV5-6 to TRBJ2-3; 8 nucleotides match TRBD2. This CDR3 is built from 15 residues. J lost 2 bases, V lost 7 bases, and 9 bases had no gene match. In germline, CDR1 is SGHDT, CDR2 YYEEEE. The CDR3 loop is CASGEAGDLTDTQYF. The CDR3 DNA reads as TGTGCCAGCGGGGAAGCGGGAGACCTCACAGATACGCAGTATTTT.

The V gene is TRBV7-6, the J gene TRBJ1-1; D is undetermined. This CDR3 is 13 amino acids long. The V end lost 5 bases, the J end lost 0 bases, and 7 bases lay between the germline ends. Looked up from germline, CDR1 is SGHVS and CDR2 is FNYEAQ. The CDR3 spells CASSLTVNTEAFF. In DNA form, the CDR3 reads TGTGCCAGCAGCCTGACGGTGAACACTGAAGCTTTCTTT. Filled out from reference TRBV7-6 and TRBJ1-1, the complete variable domain reads GAGVSQSPRYKVTKRGQDVALRCDPISGHVSLYWYRQALGQGPEFLTYFNYEAQQDKSGLPNDRFSAERPEGSISTLTIQRTEQRDSAMYRCASSLTVNTEAFFGQGTRLTVV.

The chain combines TRBV27 with TRBJ1-5, with TRBD1 matching over 8 bases. Per the germline V gene, CDR1 is MNHEY and CDR2 is SMNVEV (reference sequence). The CDR3 sequence is 14 residues long. V lost 6 bases and J lost 6; bases outside the gene matches: 7. DNA for the CDR3: TGTGCCAGCAGCCAAGCAGGGGGCTTTCAGCCCCAGCATTTT. The encoded protein is CASSQAGGFQPQHF.

As to this clonotype: This clone may be a read error of a much larger clone one base away. This rearrangement joins TRBV19 to TRBJ2-6; the D gene is possibly TRBD2 (7 bases). The CDR3 is made up of 21 amino acids. CDR1 is LNHDA and CDR2 is SQIVND in the germline V gene (reference sequence). CDR3: CASNPWRGGEVHTSGVNVLTF. CDR3 coding DNA: TGTGCCAGTAACCCTTGGAGGGGGGGAGAGGTTCATACGTCTGGGGTCAACGTCCTGACTTTC.

The rearrangement uses TRBV15 and TRBJ2-2, with 7 bases identical to TRBD2. V gave up 4 bases and J gave up 4 bases; unmatched junction bases: 6. Germline CDR1 is LNHNV and CDR2 is YYDKDF (reference sequence). The CDR3 runs to 15 residues. CDR3 protein: CATSMTSSSTGELFF. The CDR3 region has the DNA TGTGCCACCAGCATGACTAGCTCTTCCACCGGGGAGCTGTTTTTT.

This clonotype was picked up a small number of times. The genes are TRBV30 and TRBJ2-2; perhaps TRBD2 as D (6 bases). The CDR3 has 14 amino acids. Trimming pared 5 bases from V and 3 bases from J, leaving 13 bases between. The germline CDR1 and CDR2 sequences are GTSNPN and SVGIG (reference sequence). CDR3 sequence reads: CAWGGLRDTGELFF. CDR3 coding DNA: TGTGCCTGGGGGGGACTGCGAGACACCGGGGAGCTGTTTTTT. The full variable domain, completed using reference TRBV30 and TRBJ2-2, is SQTIHQWPATLVQPVGSPLSLECTVEGTSNPNLYWYRQAAGRGLQLLFYSVGIGQISSEVPQNLSASRPQDRQFILSSKKLLLSDSGFYLCAWGGLRDTGELFFGEGSRLTVL.

V is TRBV18 and J is TRBJ1-2; 7 bases are shared with TRBD1. This CDR3 has 14 amino acids. V dropped 2 bases and J dropped 2; count of bases not matched to a gene: 2. Germline V CDR1 and CDR2: KGHSH, LQKENI. The CDR3 DNA sequence: TGTGCCAGCTCACCAGGACAGGAGAACTATGGCTACACCTTC. This encodes CASSPGQENYGYTF.

The chain recombines TRBV6-1 with TRBJ2-1, with 11 nucleotides matching TRBD2. The CDR3 sequence is 18 residues long. Germline CDR1 and CDR2: MNHNS and SASEGT. Germline trimming cut 1 base from V and 3 bases from J; bases unmatched to any gene: 8. CDR3 in amino acids: CASSEGVAGGCFYNEQFF. CDR3 bases: TGTGCCAGCAGTGAAGGGGTAGCGGGAGGGTGCTTCTACAATGAGCAGTTCTTC.

CDR3 region: CASSLGDRVGKDEQFF. As DNA, the CDR3 is TGCGCCAGCAGCTTAGGGGACAGGGTCGGTAAAGATGAGCAGTTCTTC. The chain employs TRBV5-1 and TRBJ2-1; TRBD1 aligns across 9 bases. The CDR3 loop spans 16 amino acids. Trimming removed 2 bases from V and 8 bases from J; junction bases left unmatched: 11. Germline lookup yields CDR1 SGHRS and CDR2 YFSETQ.

In this sample, this clonotype is medium-sized. V gene TRBV29-1 combines with J gene TRBJ2-7; D gene unclear. The germline V and J ends were trimmed by 7 bases and 2 bases, with 12 bases remaining between them. The CDR3 spans 12 residues. Germline-derived CDR1 and CDR2 are SQVTM and ANQGSEA. CDR3 DNA: TGCAGCGCCCTCAGTGGAGCCTACGAGCAGTACTTC. Translating it yields CSALSGAYEQYF.

CDR3 in amino acids: CASSWPGTVEAFF. The CDR3 bases are TGTGCCAGCAGTTGGCCGGGGACAGTCGAAGCTTTCTTT. The V gene is TRBV12-3 or TRBV12-4, the J gene TRBJ1-1; 7 bases are a match to TRBD1. The CDR3 is made up of 13 amino acids. V dropped 4 bases and J dropped 8; count of bases not matched to a gene: 7.

The chain couples TRBV5-5 to TRBJ1-5; 9 bases fit TRBD1. CDR3 length equals 15 residues. CDR1 and CDR2 (germline): SGHKS, YYEKEE (reference sequence). With 4 bases clipped from V and 4 bases from J, the junction kept 6 bases outside the gene matches. The CDR3 DNA reads TGTGCCAGCAGCCTACTACAGGGGGCTAATCAGCCCCAGCATTTT. It codes for CASSLLQGANQPQHF.

The CDR3 here is CASSPTKGFRETQYF. Written as DNA, the CDR3 is TGTGCCAGCTCACCCACAAAAGGTTTCAGGGAGACCCAGTACTTC. The genes are TRBV18 and TRBJ2-5; D gene ambiguous. Germline V gene sequence: CDR1 KGHSH, CDR2 LQKENI. The ends were cut back, 3 bases at V and 5 bases at J, with 16 bases in the middle. This CDR3 contains 15 residues.

This clonotype was detected only a few times. The chain recombines TRBV7-6 with TRBJ2-2; D unresolved. CDR1 and CDR2 (germline): SGHVS, FNYEAQ. The CDR3 runs to 12 residues. V was pared by 6 bases and J by 6 bases, with 8 bases between. The CDR3 spells CASSPISGELFF. The CDR3, as DNA: TGTGCCAGCAGTCCCATCTCCGGGGAGCTGTTTTTT.

This clonotype has a single count. The V call is TRBV10-3, the J call TRBJ1-5; possibly TRBD1 for D (6 bases). This CDR3 is 14 amino acids long. Germline loops: CDR1 ENHRY, CDR2 SYGVKD. V lost 4 bases to trimming and J lost 6 bases, with 13 bases between them. The CDR3 DNA sequence: TGTGCCATCAGTGGGGGGCAGGGTAGTCAGCCCCAGCATTTT. The encoded protein is CAISGGQGSQPQHF.

This clonotype was seen only a few times. The genes are TRBV27 and TRBJ1-3; the D is unclear. CDR3 length equals 14 residues. Germline V lookup: CDR1 MNHEY, CDR2 SMNVEV (reference sequence). V was clipped by 2 bases and J by 0 bases, with 5 bases between them. The CDR3 DNA sequence: TGTGCCAGCAGTTTAGCCCTCTCTGGAAACACCATATATTTT. It yields the protein CASSLALSGNTIYF.

The chain links TRBV6-5 to TRBJ2-5, with D hard to call. Germline V gene data show CDR1 as MNHEY and CDR2 as SVGAGI. Trimming pared 9 bases from V and 11 bases from J, leaving 22 bases between. The CDR3 loop spans 13 amino acids. The DNA of the CDR3 is TGTGCCAGTACCAGTGGGTCCTACAATGAGCAGTACTTC. It yields the protein CASTSGSYNEQYF.